These 32 T cell receptor beta chains share one sample of origin, sequenced in a study of cytomegalovirus exposure and HLA in healthy donors. The PCR employed 60 Vbeta primers together with 13 Jbeta primers. Clones were sequenced by immunoSEQ multiplex PCR, and TCRdb holds only the in-frame ones, with some missing. The sample includes some 150,000 clones, around 80% seen only once; the top ten take under 2%. The specimen was PBMCs. These receptors all stem from a female donor in good health and CMV-seropositive.

The rearrangement joins TRBV28 to TRBJ1-3, with D perhaps TRBD1 (5 bases). Per the germline V gene, CDR1 is MDHEN and CDR2 is SYDVKM. The germline V and J ends were trimmed by 6 bases and 0 bases, with 15 bases remaining between them. This CDR3 contains 16 residues. The chain's CDR3 is CASRRPGSFSGNTIYF. The CDR3 DNA reads as TGTGCCAGCAGGCGACCAGGGTCTTTCTCTGGAAACACCATATATTTT.

The genes are TRBV21-1 and TRBJ1-5; TRBD1 is the table's D call and was not checked against the DNA. TRBV21-1 is a recognized pseudogene. This CDR3 has 16 amino acids. CDR3 DNA: TGTGCCAGCAGCCCCCGGGGACAGAATAGCAATCAGCCCCAGCATTTT. Translation gives CASSPRGQNSNQPQHF.

For the CDR3, the DNA is TGTGCCAGTGCAACGCGGGGGGACCAAGAGACCCAGTACTTC. It encodes CASATRGDQETQYF. The J gene is TRBJ2-5, the V gene TRBV19; TRBD2 matches at 8 bases. In germline, CDR1 is LNHDA, CDR2 SQIVND (reference sequence). The CDR3 loop spans 14 amino acids. V lost 8 bases, J lost 0 bases, and 5 bases stayed unmatched.

The CDR3 DNA reads as TGTGCCAGCAGTTTAAACCAGAGACTAGCGGGAGGGCCTGGCGGGGAGCTGTTTTTT. Its protein product is CASSLNQRLAGGPGGELFF. The chain combines TRBV27 with TRBJ2-2; 14 bases fit TRBD2. V lost 2 bases, J lost 7 bases, and 12 bases stayed unmatched. Germline V gives CDR1 MNHEY, CDR2 SMNVEV (reference sequence). The CDR3 is 19 amino acids.

This chain connects TRBV2 to TRBJ2-6; a weak D match, TRBD2 (6 bases). The V and J ends lost 0 bases and 3 bases respectively, with 12 bases between them. The CDR3 sequence is 17 residues long. Germline CDR1 is SNHLY and CDR2 is FYNNEI. CDR3 loop: CASSEARGAIGANVLTF. As DNA, the CDR3 is TGTGCCAGCAGTGAAGCGCGGGGTGCAATTGGGGCCAACGTCCTGACTTTC.

The rearrangement uses TRBV5-4 and TRBJ2-5; tentatively, D is TRBD1 (6 bases). With 4 bases removed from V and 5 bases from J, the gap between germline ends came to 21 bases. The CDR3 extends over 16 amino acids. Germline V gene data show CDR1 as SGHNT and CDR2 as YYREEE (reference sequence). The CDR3 DNA reads as TGTGCCAGCAGCCCGGGGTCGGATACAGGGATGGAGACCCAGTACTTC. This gives the protein CASSPGSDTGMETQYF.

This clone was observed a handful of times. The chain couples TRBV6-1 to TRBJ1-1, with D possibly matching TRBD1 (5 bases). Germline values: CDR1 MNHNS, CDR2 SASEGT. The CDR3 loop spans 15 amino acids. Trimming took 1 base from V and 0 from J, leaving 9 bases between them. The CDR3 loop reads CASSEDRWMNTEAFF. The CDR3 DNA is TGTGCCAGCAGTGAAGACAGGTGGATGAACACTGAAGCTTTCTTT.

The chain carries TRBV6-6 and TRBJ2-1, with 7 bases fitting TRBD2. Germline V gene data show CDR1 as MNHNY and CDR2 as SVGAGI (reference sequence). J was trimmed by 8 bases and V by 5 bases; bases with no gene match: 15. This CDR3 is built from 16 residues. The CDR3 reads CASSQYRLAPIDEQFF. The CDR3 DNA follows: TGTGCCAGCAGTCAGTACCGACTAGCCCCGATCGATGAGCAGTTCTTC.

The chain carries TRBV10-3 and TRBJ2-2; the match to TRBD2 covers 13 bases. This CDR3 comprises 17 residues. Trimming took 0 bases from V and 9 from J; bases not matched to a gene: 7. Germline V gene data show CDR1 as ENHRY and CDR2 as SYGVKD. The CDR3 loop is CAISESGTSGTGRELFF. CDR3 in DNA: TGTGCCATCAGTGAGTCGGGGACTAGCGGGACTGGCCGGGAGCTGTTTTTT.

The chain uses TRBV11-2 and TRBJ2-5, with 7 nucleotides matching TRBD1. CDR3 length equals 13 residues. J was trimmed by 2 bases and V by 4 bases; bases with no gene match: 1. Per germline, CDR1 SGHAT and CDR2 FQNNGV. The CDR3 DNA sequence: TGTGCCAGCAGCTCGGGACAGCAAGAGACCCAGTACTTC. Its translation: CASSSGQQETQYF.

This clone came up once. This chain connects TRBV2 to TRBJ2-6; D gene ambiguous. CDR3 length: 15 amino acids. Germline V gene sequence: CDR1 SNHLY, CDR2 FYNNEI. V lost 6 bases and J 4 bases, leaving 13 bases between the germline ends. CDR3 sequence: CASRYQATGANVLTF. As DNA, the CDR3 is TGTGCCAGCAGGTATCAGGCAACCGGGGCCAACGTCCTGACTTTC.

V gene TRBV5-5 combines with J gene TRBJ2-5; D might be TRBD2 (6 bases). CDR3 length: 16 amino acids. V was pared by 0 bases and J by 1 base, with 13 bases between. Germline V CDR1 and CDR2: SGHKS, YYEKEE (reference sequence). The CDR3 spells CASSLGLMGGQETQYF. CDR3 nucleotides: TGTGCCAGCAGCTTGGGGCTCATGGGGGGCCAAGAGACCCAGTACTTC.

The chain combines TRBV5-1 with TRBJ2-2; D not resolved. This CDR3 contains 14 residues. Trimming shortened V by 0 bases and J by 4 bases, and 7 bases separated the two germline ends. Germline V CDR1 and CDR2: SGHRS, YFSETQ. CDR3 region: CASSLDSGTGELFF. Here the CDR3 DNA reads TGCGCCAGCAGCTTGGACTCTGGCACCGGGGAGCTGTTTTTT.

V usage is TRBV6-1 and J usage is TRBJ1-4; tentative D call: TRBD1 (6 bases). The V gene's germline CDR1 is MNHNS and CDR2 SASEGT. V lost 4 bases and J 7 bases, leaving 16 bases between the germline ends. The CDR3 contains 15 residues. CDR3 DNA sequence: TGTGCCAGCAGTGTTTTACAGGGACCAAGTGAAAAACTGTTTTTT. Protein product: CASSVLQGPSEKLFF.

The chain carries TRBV28 and TRBJ1-5; TRBD1 matches 7 bases. Trimming cost V 10 bases and J 6 bases; bases outside gene matches: 15. The CDR3 sequence is 15 residues long. In germline, CDR1 is MDHEN, CDR2 SYDVKM. Here the CDR3 reads CATYEQGGLVQPQHF. CDR3 in DNA: TGTGCCACCTACGAACAAGGGGGCTTGGTTCAGCCCCAGCATTTT.

The chain is built from TRBV6-1 and TRBJ2-5; TRBD2 matches 13 bases. The CDR3 totals 17 residues. The germline CDR1 and CDR2 sequences are MNHNS and SASEGT. V trimming: 1 base; J trimming: 3 bases; junction bases outside the gene matches: 5. The CDR3 DNA follows: TGTGCCAGCAGTGAAGGGACTAGCGGGAGACGGGAAGAGACCCAGTACTTC. Translating gives CASSEGTSGRREETQYF.

J is TRBJ2-2 and V is TRBV10-3, with D tentatively TRBD1 (5 bases). Germline V gene lookup returns CDR1 ENHRY and CDR2 SYGVKD. Trimming stripped 6 bases from V and 4 bases from J, with 21 bases between. The CDR3 consists of 17 residues. CDR3 in DNA: TGTGCCATCAGCTCGGACATCCCCTTAAGAGTCACCGGGGAGCTGTTTTTT. Amino acids: CAISSDIPLRVTGELFF.

The chain is built from TRBV7-3 and TRBJ2-3, with 7 bases fitting TRBD1. The CDR3 is made up of 14 amino acids. The V segment lost 5 bases and the J segment 2 bases; nucleotides outside the gene matches: 4. Germline V gene lookup returns CDR1 SGHTA and CDR2 FQGTGA. CDR3 in amino acids: CASSQTGITDTQYF. The CDR3 DNA reads as TGTGCCAGCAGCCAGACAGGGATCACAGATACGCAGTATTTT.

This clone was found once. The chain is built from TRBV7-2 and TRBJ2-7; 9 bases are shared with TRBD1. Germline CDR1 and CDR2: SGHTA and FQGNSA. V lost 5 bases and J lost 3; bases outside the gene matches: 5. The CDR3 runs 14 residues. CDR3: CASSAGQGGYEQYF. As DNA, the CDR3 is TGTGCCAGCAGCGCGGGACAGGGAGGCTACGAGCAGTACTTC.

This clone was seen just once. The J gene is TRBJ1-2, the V gene TRBV6-1; 7 positions match TRBD1. This CDR3 comprises 15 residues. CDR1 is MNHNS and CDR2 is SASEGT in the germline V gene. The V segment lost 6 bases and the J segment 5 bases; nucleotides outside the gene matches: 12. CDR3 loop: CASSPRTGNPYGYTF. For the CDR3, the DNA is TGTGCCAGCAGCCCCAGGACAGGCAATCCATATGGCTACACCTTC.

The CDR3: CASSLKLADTDTQYF. The CDR3, as DNA: TGCGCCAGCAGCTTAAAACTAGCGGATACAGATACGCAGTATTTT. The rearrangement uses TRBV5-1 and TRBJ2-3; 8 bases line up with TRBD2. The V segment lost 2 bases and the J segment 3 bases; nucleotides outside the gene matches: 5. This CDR3 region has 15 residues. Germline loops: CDR1 SGHRS, CDR2 YFSETQ.

This chain joins TRBV5-1 and TRBJ1-4; 8 bases agree with TRBD1. Trimming at V came to 1 base and at J to 8 bases, leaving 7 bases not matched to a gene. Germline CDR1 and CDR2: SGHRS and YFSETQ. This CDR3 is 15 amino acids long. CDR3 protein: CASSLTGQAGEKLFF. CDR3 DNA sequence: TGCGCCAGCAGCTTGACGGGACAGGCCGGCGAAAAACTGTTTTTT.

This chain links TRBV6-1 with TRBJ2-3; 8 nucleotides agree with TRBD1. Germline lookup yields CDR1 MNHNS and CDR2 SASEGT. V shed 3 bases, J shed 4 bases, and the junction held 6 bases outside the gene matches. The CDR3 totals 15 residues. The CDR3 DNA follows: TGTGCCAGCAGTGACCAGGGGGCGCGAGCAGATACGCAGTATTTT. As protein: CASSDQGARADTQYF.

The chain couples TRBV6-5 to TRBJ2-3; D gene unclear. Trimming shortened V by 2 bases and J by 0 bases, and 6 bases separated the two germline ends. CDR3 length equals 14 residues. The V gene's germline CDR1 is MNHEY and CDR2 SVGAGI. CDR3 residues: CASSYSASTDTQYF. CDR3 coding DNA: TGTGCCAGCAGTTACAGCGCTAGCACAGATACGCAGTATTTT.

The gene calls are TRBV11-2 and TRBJ2-2; 10 positions agree with TRBD1. Unmatched junction bases numbered 6, after V lost 2 bases and J lost 6 bases. The CDR3 sequence is 16 residues long. The germline gives CDR1 SGHAT, CDR2 FQNNGV. CDR3 sequence (DNA): TGTGCCAGCAGCTTACTGACAGGGGGCTTTTCCGGGGAGCTGTTTTTT. Protein: CASSLLTGGFSGELFF.

This chain uses TRBV28 with TRBJ1-3; TRBD1 might be the D (5 bases). Per the germline V gene, CDR1 is MDHEN and CDR2 is SYDVKM. The CDR3 spans 16 residues. Trimming shortened V by 5 bases and J by 2 bases, and 16 bases separated the two germline ends. The CDR3 protein is CASSLSSGGAGNTIYF. CDR3 coding DNA: TGTGCCAGCAGTCTCTCCTCGGGGGGGGCTGGAAACACCATATATTTT. Combining the CDR3 with reference TRBV28 and TRBJ1-3 gives the whole variable domain DVKVTQSSRYLVKRTGEKVFLECVQDMDHENMFWYRQDPGLGLRLIYFSYDVKMKEKGDIPEGYSVSREKKERFSLILESASTNQTSMYLCASSLSSGGAGNTIYFGEGSWLTVV.

The chain uses TRBV7-9 and TRBJ1-4; possibly TRBD1 for D (5 bases). The CDR3 is made up of 15 amino acids. Germline V CDR1 and CDR2: SEHNR, FQNEAQ (reference sequence). With 6 bases removed from V and 6 bases from J, the gap between germline ends came to 17 bases. CDR3 DNA sequence: TGTGCCAGCAGTCTTGGGGAGGGGTCGGATGAAAAACTGTTTTTT. Translating it yields CASSLGEGSDEKLFF.

The V and J genes are TRBV5-6 and TRBJ2-1, with TRBD1 matching over 7 bases. The CDR3 has 15 residues. Germline trimming cut 2 bases from V and 6 bases from J; bases unmatched to any gene: 8. Per the germline V gene, CDR1 is SGHDT and CDR2 is YYEEEE. The CDR3 sequence: CASSLQGIHGNEQFF. In DNA form, the CDR3 reads TGTGCCAGCAGCTTACAGGGGATCCACGGCAATGAGCAGTTCTTC.

The chain joins TRBV18 to TRBJ2-3, with D possibly TRBD2 on 5 matching bases. The V end lost 2 bases, the J end lost 7 bases, and 13 bases lay between the germline ends. CDR3 size: 14 residues. Germline CDR1 KGHSH, CDR2 LQKENI. The CDR3 is CASSPSTERHTQYF. CDR3 DNA: TGTGCCAGCTCACCATCAACAGAGCGGCATACGCAGTATTTT.

In its sample, this clone was seen once. This chain links TRBV5-4 with TRBJ1-1, with D perhaps matching TRBD1 (5 bases). The CDR3 is 14 amino acids. V lost 0 bases, J lost 10 bases, and 16 bases lay in between. CDR1 is SGHNT, CDR2 YYREEE, per germline (reference sequence). This CDR3 reads CASSLEATVGGAFF. DNA for the CDR3: TGTGCCAGCAGCTTGGAAGCGACAGTTGGTGGAGCTTTCTTT.

The V call is TRBV4-1, the J call TRBJ2-7, with D perhaps TRBD2 (5 bases). The CDR3 is made up of 13 amino acids. V gave up 3 bases and J gave up 4 bases, with 10 bases separating them. Germline CDR1 is MGHRA and CDR2 is YSYEKL. The CDR3 is CASSHLAGYEQYF. As DNA, the CDR3 is TGCGCCAGCAGCCACCTTGCGGGTTACGAGCAGTACTTC.

This clone was recorded a few times. CDR3 in DNA: TGTGCCAGCAGTCAAAGGGGACTAGCCTTATACGAGCAGTACTTC. This codes for CASSQRGLALYEQYF. The V call is TRBV27, the J call TRBJ2-7, with 9 bases aligning to TRBD2. CDR1 is MNHEY and CDR2 is SMNVEV in the germline V gene (reference sequence). Germline trimming cut 5 bases from V and 4 bases from J; bases unmatched to any gene: 9. This CDR3 region has 15 residues.